The entry below gives a single TCR beta chain sequence along with its context. The sample belongs to a study of blood T cell repertoires in COVID-19. V gave up 6 bases and J gave up 4 bases, with 7 bases separating them. The CDR3 is 12 residues long. Germline-derived CDR1 and CDR2 are SNHLY and FYNNEI. Repertoires were generated with immunoSEQ multiplex PCR, while TCRdb's copy carries only in-frame clones and drops some. The sample lists roughly 250,000 clones; over 70% were seen once. This chain connects TRBV2 to TRBJ2-1, with D perhaps matching TRBD2 (5 bases). The sequence derives from a middle-aged woman who had been exposed to COVID-19. Material for sequencing was PBMCs or T cells enriched from blood (not recorded which). In nucleotides, the CDR3 is TGTGCCAGCAGAGGACTGTACAATGAGCAGTTCTTC. Protein sequence: CASRGLYNEQFF.